This T cell receptor (beta chain) came from a study of OX40 agonist ivuxolimab in advanced cancers. General study results and limits: By week 6 at 0.1 to 3.0 mg/kg, blood CD4+ and CD8+ T cells had expanded clonally.

The CDR3 runs 13 residues. The V end was cut by 3 bases, the J end by 5 bases, with 10 bases between. Germline CDR1 SGHAT, CDR2 FQNNGV. In the case of this clone: Its antigen is as yet unknown.

Sequencing was performed with immunoSEQ multiplex PCR; in TCRdb, only in-frame clones are kept and a portion is missing. Altogether over 90,000 clones are present, 90% being singletons, with the ten largest covering 0.15% to 0.2%. The starting material was CD4+ or CD8+ T cells sorted from blood, obtained in a trial of the OX40 agonist ivuxolimab. The clonotype was recovered from an adult with an advanced solid tumor such as melanoma, head and neck, liver or kidney cancer. J is TRBJ1-1 and V is TRBV11-2, with a tentative D call TRBD1 (5 bases). CDR3 residues: CASSFGTATEAFF. CDR3 nucleotide sequence: TGTGCCAGCAGCTTCGGGACGGCGACTGAAGCTTTCTTT.